Following are 18 T cell receptor beta chains from one sample sequenced in a study of radiotherapy plus CTLA-4 blockade in lung cancer. Using immunoSEQ multiplex PCR, the repertoire was profiled, and TCRdb retains in-frame clones only, with some absent. Among roughly 48,000 clones listed, around 76% were seen once. Specimen: peripheral blood, collected from a patient treated with radiotherapy plus ipilimumab. These receptors came from a human donor with non-small cell lung cancer who had stable disease on radiotherapy plus ipilimumab.

As to this clone: Other DNA sequences of this sample code for an identical CDR3. The rearrangement uses TRBV7-2 and TRBJ1-2; maybe TRBD1 (6 bases). V dropped 2 bases and J dropped 5 bases, with 21 bases sitting between them. Germline assignment: CDR1 SGHTA and CDR2 FQGNSA. The CDR3 covers 17 residues. The CDR3 sequence is CASSLKRGQGGGYGYTF. CDR3 in DNA: TGTGCCAGCAGCTTAAAACGGGGGCAGGGAGGAGGGTATGGCTACACCTTC.

The chain is built from TRBV6-5 and TRBJ2-2; D gene ambiguous. CDR3 length equals 11 residues. Germline loops: CDR1 MNHEY, CDR2 SVGAGI. With 6 bases removed from V and 9 bases from J, the gap between germline ends came to 8 bases. This chain's CDR3 is CASSVQWELFF. The CDR3, as DNA: TGTGCCAGCAGCGTCCAGTGGGAGCTGTTTTTT.

This clone has only a few counts. This chain links TRBV7-2 with TRBJ1-6; D remains ambiguous. This CDR3 has 15 amino acids. V lost 1 base to trimming and J lost 7 bases, with 11 bases between them. Per germline, CDR1 SGHTA and CDR2 FQGNSA. The chain's CDR3 is CASSLDPGVNSPLHF. The CDR3 coding sequence is TGTGCCAGCAGCTTAGATCCGGGAGTGAATTCACCCCTCCACTTT. The full variable domain, in which reference TRBV7-2 and TRBJ1-6 provide the parts outside the CDR3, is GAGVSQSPSNKVTEKGKDVELRCDPISGHTALYWYRQSLGQGLEFLIYFQGNSAPDKSGLPSDRFSAERTGGSVSTLTIQRTQQEDSAVYLCASSLDPGVNSPLHFGNGTRLTVT.

The chain uses TRBV6-5 and TRBJ1-1, with D hard to call. Trimming pared 1 base from V and 3 bases from J, leaving 6 bases between. Germline lookup yields CDR1 MNHEY and CDR2 SVGAGI. The CDR3 is 13 amino acids. The CDR3 nucleotides read TGTGCCAGCAGTTACTTCGGAGACACTGAAGCTTTCTTT. It codes for CASSYFGDTEAFF.

This chain links TRBV6-4 with TRBJ2-2; D remains unclear. V gave up 2 bases and J gave up 2 bases, with 0 bases separating them. The CDR3 runs to 12 residues. Germline assignment: CDR1 MRHNA and CDR2 SNTAGT. CDR3 sequence (DNA): TGTGCCAGCAGTGACAACACCGGGGAGCTGTTTTTT. This encodes CASSDNTGELFF.

This clone was seen a single time. V is TRBV5-1 and J is TRBJ2-7, with D perhaps given as TRBD1 or TRBD2 (6 bases each). Germline CDR1 is SGHRS and CDR2 is YFSETQ. V shed 0 bases and J shed 3 bases, with 13 bases lying between them. The CDR3 sequence is 15 residues long. Written as DNA, the CDR3 is TGCGCCAGCAGCTTGGCCGGGGGCCGGATCTACGAGCAGTACTTC. It specifies CASSLAGGRIYEQYF.

This clone appeared a few times. This sequence joins TRBV13 and TRBJ1-5, with D uncertain. This CDR3 is built from 15 residues. With 0 bases removed from V and 1 base from J, the gap between germline ends came to 7 bases. Germline V gene lookup returns CDR1 PRHDT and CDR2 FYEKMQ (reference sequence). CDR3 sequence (DNA): TGTGCCAGCAGCTTAGGCCGCCAGAGCAATCAGCCCCAGCATTTT. This gives the protein CASSLGRQSNQPQHF. Filled out from reference TRBV13 and TRBJ1-5, the complete variable domain reads AAGVIQSPRHLIKEKRETATLKCYPIPRHDTVYWYQQGPGQDPQFLISFYEKMQSDKGSIPDRFSAQQFSDYHSELNMSSLELGDSALYFCASSLGRQSNQPQHFGDGTRLSIL.

J is TRBJ1-2 and V is TRBV18; TRBD1 is a possible D gene (6 bases). This CDR3 has 16 residues. Germline V gives CDR1 KGHSH, CDR2 LQKENI. The ends were cut back, 2 bases at V and 2 bases at J, with 15 bases in the middle. The CDR3 sequence: CASSPSHGQTNYGYTF. CDR3 bases: TGTGCCAGCTCACCATCCCACGGACAGACGAACTATGGCTACACCTTC. Full variable domain (rest looked up from reference TRBV18 and TRBJ1-2): NAGVMQNPRHLVRRRGQEARLRCSPMKGHSHVYWYRQLPEEGLKFMVYLQKENIIDESGMPKERFSAEFPKEGPSILRIQQVVRGDSAAYFCASSPSHGQTNYGYTFGSGTRLTVV.

V and J are TRBV7-8 and TRBJ1-5; D remains unclear. Germline-derived CDR1 and CDR2 are SGHVS and FQNEAQ. The CDR3 consists of 16 residues. V lost 2 bases, J lost 2 bases, and 13 bases lay in between. The CDR3 reads CASSLYEREGNQPQHF. In DNA form, the CDR3 reads TGTGCCAGCAGCTTATACGAAAGGGAGGGCAATCAGCCCCAGCATTTT.

The chain links TRBV7-9 to TRBJ2-6; 10 bases fit TRBD1. This CDR3 is 19 amino acids long. Trimming at V came to 4 bases and at J to 0 bases, leaving 9 bases not matched to a gene. Germline CDR1 and CDR2: SEHNR and FQNEAQ (reference sequence). Here the CDR3 DNA reads TGTGCCAGCAGCTCTTGGACAGGGGGAAGTATCTCTGGGGCCAACGTCCTGACTTTC. This codes for CASSSWTGGSISGANVLTF.

V is TRBV10-3 and J is TRBJ1-1; the D gene is possibly TRBD1 (6 bases). V lost 11 bases and J lost 4, with 17 bases in between. Germline V gives CDR1 ENHRY, CDR2 SYGVKD. This CDR3 has 13 amino acids. The CDR3 here is CAGNRESGTEAFF. Written as DNA, the CDR3 is TGTGCCGGAAACAGGGAATCGGGCACTGAAGCTTTCTTT.

The V gene is TRBV27, the J gene TRBJ2-5; 7 bases map to TRBD1. The CDR3 is 16 amino acids. Trimming removed 3 bases from V and 0 bases from J; junction bases left unmatched: 7. Germline V gene data show CDR1 as MNHEY and CDR2 as SMNVEV (reference sequence). In nucleotides, the CDR3 is TGTGCCAGCAGTTTGGTTCACAGGGGAAACCAAGAGACCCAGTACTTC. Amino acid sequence: CASSLVHRGNQETQYF.

V is TRBV10-1 and J is TRBJ2-7; D tentatively reads TRBD1 or TRBD2 (6 bases each). Germline-derived CDR1 and CDR2 are WNHNN and SYGVQD (reference sequence). Deletions cut 1 base from V and 0 bases from J, with 10 bases between. This CDR3 contains 15 residues. CDR3 residues: CASSEFGGSSYEQYV. For the CDR3, the DNA is TGCGCCAGCAGTGAGTTCGGGGGCAGCTCCTACGAGCAGTACGTC.

This clone has a handful of counts. The rearrangement uses TRBV1 and TRBJ1-3; the D call TRBD1 from the table was never checked on the DNA. TRBV1 corresponds to a pseudogene. CDR3 size: 15 residues. The CDR3 nucleotides are TGCACCAGCAACCGGACACCGACCTCTGGAAACACCATATATTTT. Its protein product is CTSNRTPTSGNTIYF.

This clone was seen once. The chain combines TRBV5-1 with TRBJ2-1, with D hard to call. Germline CDR1 and CDR2: SGHRS and YFSETQ. This CDR3 region has 14 residues. Between the trimmed V and J ends, which lost 4 bases and 0 bases, there was a span of 8 bases. In DNA, the CDR3 is TGCGCCAGCAGCATTTTCAGCTCCTACAATGAGCAGTTCTTC. This codes for CASSIFSSYNEQFF.

The chain combines TRBV4-3 with TRBJ1-3; 9 bases line up with TRBD1. CDR1 is LGHNA, CDR2 YSLEER, per germline. J was trimmed by 3 bases and V by 4 bases; bases with no gene match: 1. This CDR3 is 14 amino acids long. The CDR3 reads CASSPDRGGNTIYF. CDR3 coding DNA: TGCGCCAGCAGCCCGGACAGGGGTGGAAACACCATATATTTT.

The sample holds a few counts of this clone. V usage is TRBV27 and J usage is TRBJ2-2, with D hard to call. Germline V CDR1 and CDR2: MNHEY, SMNVEV (reference sequence). This CDR3 has 14 residues. The V gene lost 9 bases and the J gene lost 2 bases, with 13 bases spanning the gap. As DNA, the CDR3 is TGTGCCAGTACCCAAAGCCTCAACACCGGGGAGCTGTTTTTT. Protein product: CASTQSLNTGELFF.

The chain combines TRBV5-5 with TRBJ1-2, with no clear D. The CDR3 contains 15 residues. The germline V and J ends were trimmed by 0 bases and 0 bases, with 9 bases remaining between them. CDR1 is SGHKS and CDR2 is YYEKEE in the germline V gene (reference sequence). The CDR3 sequence: CASSLGLSPNYGYTF. CDR3 in DNA: TGTGCCAGCAGCTTGGGGCTCTCCCCTAACTATGGCTACACCTTC.